The 30 T cell receptor beta chains given below trace back to one sample, sequenced in a study of regulatory T cells in long-lasting Graves disease. In building TCR beta libraries, iRepertoire HTBI primers were used together with Arm-PCR of CDR3 regions. TCRdb re-derived calls from the multiplex PCR reads in MiXCR, one entry per CDR3 protein. The sample shows approximately 440,000 distinct CDR3 sequences, around 16% of them seen only once. Indicated time point: newly diagnosed GD, antithyroid drugs for less than 3 months. Making the TCR library involved RNA that had been extracted from PBMCs. Another study also made use of these data, one on T cells in Graves' hyperthyroidism and ophthalmopathy.

The sequenced sample was peripheral blood mononuclear cells (PBMCs), obtained at new diagnosis, from a patient treated with antithyroid drugs. The receptors here all came from a man aged 40-55 years with Graves disease.

This clonotype was detected ten times or more. This chain joins TRBV11-2 and TRBJ2-7; 7 bases align to TRBD1. Germline V gene lookup returns CDR1 SGHAT and CDR2 FQNNGV. The junction had 6 bases not matched to a gene; V was cut back by 4 bases and J by 3 bases. This CDR3 comprises 14 residues. The CDR3 sequence is CASSWDSSIYEQYF. The CDR3 nucleotides are TGTGCCAGCAGCTGGGACAGTTCAATCTACGAGCAGTACTTC.

In this sample, this clonotype turned up many times. The gene calls are TRBV5-1 and TRBJ1-6; 8 nucleotides match TRBD1. The CDR3 covers 12 residues. Unmatched junction bases numbered 2, after V lost 5 bases and J lost 10 bases. Germline CDR1 SGHRS, CDR2 YFSETQ. The CDR3 loop reads CASSSGGSPLHF. Written as DNA, the CDR3 is TGCGCCAGCAGTTCAGGGGGCTCACCCCTCCACTTT.

Many counts were recorded for this clonotype. The junction and the germline gene differ at one end; a read error may be behind it. V and J are TRBV10-1 and TRBJ1-4, with TRBD1 as a possible D gene (6 bases). The CDR3 has 13 amino acids. Per the germline V gene, CDR1 is WNHNN and CDR2 is SYGVQD (reference sequence). The CDR3, as DNA: TGTGCCAGCAGCCTTCAGGGGAATGAAAAACTGTTTTTT. Residues: CASSLQGNEKLFF.

This clonotype came up many times. The chain joins TRBV3-1 to TRBJ2-5, with D maybe TRBD2 (5 bases). This CDR3 has 14 amino acids. The V end was cut by 3 bases, the J end by 4 bases, with 12 bases between. Germline lookup yields CDR1 LGHDT and CDR2 YNNKEL (reference sequence). CDR3 DNA sequence: TGTGCCAGCAGCCAGCCCACCCGGGGAGAGACCCAGTACTTC. It codes for CASSQPTRGETQYF.

This clonotype appeared a few times. The V gene is TRBV9, the J gene TRBJ2-1; the D gene is possibly TRBD2 (6 bases). Germline assignment: CDR1 SGDLS and CDR2 YYNGEE. Trimming removed 0 bases from V and 4 bases from J, with 14 bases in between. This CDR3 contains 16 residues. The CDR3 DNA is TGTGCCAGCAGCGTAGATGGGGGGTCCAGATACAATGAGCAGTTCTTC. Translating it yields CASSVDGGSRYNEQFF.

This clonotype was seen repeatedly, ten times or more. V gene TRBV3-1 combines with J gene TRBJ2-7; D could derive from TRBD1 or TRBD2 (6 bases each). Trimming left V 2 bases short and J 6 bases short, with 11 bases between. The V gene's germline CDR1 is LGHDT and CDR2 YNNKEL (reference sequence). There are 13 residues in the CDR3. CDR3 in DNA: TGTGCCAGCAGCCAAACGGGGGCCGGCGAGCAGTACTTC. Its protein is CASSQTGAGEQYF.

Regarding this clonotype: This may stem from a read error, because a much larger clone lies one nucleotide away. The chain carries TRBV12-3 or TRBV12-4 and TRBJ2-5; D call uncertain. CDR3 length: 12 residues. The CDR3 region is CASRRIQEAQYF. The CDR3 DNA follows: TGTGCCAGCAGGCGTATCCAAGAGGCCCAGTACTTC.

This clonotype was counted a few times. The V and J genes are TRBV25-1 and TRBJ2-3, with D possibly TRBD2 on 5 matching bases. The V and J ends lost 1 base and 4 bases respectively, with 12 bases between them. This CDR3 is 15 amino acids long. Germline loops: CDR1 MGHDK, CDR2 SYGVNS. The CDR3: CASSELGGIADTQYF. In nucleotides, the CDR3 is TGTGCCAGCAGTGAATTAGGAGGAATCGCAGATACGCAGTATTTT.

The V call is TRBV27, the J call TRBJ2-7, with D possibly being TRBD1 or TRBD2 (5 bases each). Trimming left V 3 bases short and J 0 bases short, with 21 bases between. Germline assignment: CDR1 MNHEY and CDR2 SMNVEV (reference sequence). CDR3 length equals 18 residues. CDR3 in DNA: TGTGCCAGCAGTTTGCGCACCGGGGCAGAGGGGAACTCCTACGAGCAGTACTTC. Its protein product is CASSLRTGAEGNSYEQYF.

The J gene is TRBJ2-1, the V gene TRBV19, with D perhaps TRBD2 (5 bases). The V end lost 5 bases, the J end lost 4 bases, and 9 bases lay between the germline ends. Germline V gene data show CDR1 as LNHDA and CDR2 as SQIVND (reference sequence). The CDR3 length is 13 residues. The chain's CDR3 is CASSAEGYNEQFF. Written as DNA, the CDR3 is TGTGCCAGTAGTGCTGAGGGTTACAATGAGCAGTTCTTC.

Many counts were recorded for this clonotype. The CDR3 coding sequence is TGTGCCAGCAGTGAGGGACCCCACGAGCAGTACTTC. Translating it yields CASSEGPHEQYF. The genes are TRBV6-2 or TRBV6-3 and TRBJ2-7, with D perhaps assigned TRBD1 or TRBD2 (5 bases each). The CDR3 totals 12 residues. The germline CDR1 and CDR2 sequences are MNHEY and SVGEGT. The V and J ends lost 5 bases and 5 bases respectively, with 10 bases between them.

The chain couples TRBV27 to TRBJ2-5; TRBD2 matches 14 bases. With V trimmed by 0 bases and J by 1 base, 7 bases remained unmatched. This CDR3 region has 19 residues. Germline V lookup: CDR1 MNHEY, CDR2 SMNVEV (reference sequence). The chain's CDR3 is CASSLSSPGLAGAQETQYF. As DNA, the CDR3 is TGTGCCAGCAGTTTATCGTCACCGGGACTAGCGGGAGCCCAAGAGACCCAGTACTTC.

Note on this clonotype: A much larger clone differs by one base, so this may be a read error. V usage is TRBV12-3 or TRBV12-4 and J usage is TRBJ2-7; 7 bases are shared with TRBD1. V shed 5 bases and J 0 bases; nucleotides not matched to a gene: 13. The CDR3 totals 17 residues. The CDR3 DNA reads as TGTGCCAGCAGTCCGCGGCCAACCCAGGGGGTCTCCTACGAGCAGTACTTC. It specifies CASSPRPTQGVSYEQYF.

This clonotype came up a few times. CDR3 in DNA: TGTGCCAGTAGTCCCTATCCATACAATGAGCAGTTCTTC. It specifies CASSPYPYNEQFF. The chain carries TRBV19 and TRBJ2-1, with D unclear. Trimming took off 5 bases at V and 4 bases at J, with 9 bases between the two ends. This CDR3 spans 13 amino acids. Germline V lookup: CDR1 LNHDA, CDR2 SQIVND (reference sequence). The full variable domain, in which reference TRBV19 and TRBJ2-1 provide the parts outside the CDR3, is DGGITQSPKYLFRKEGQNVTLSCEQNLNHDAMYWYRQDPGQGLRLIYYSQIVNDFQKGDIAEGYSVSREKKESFPLTVTSAQKNPTAFYLCASSPYPYNEQFFGPGTRLTVL.

Many counts were recorded for this clonotype. The J gene is TRBJ2-1, the V gene TRBV20-1; weak D call: TRBD1 (5 bases). The V end lost 1 base, the J end lost 0 bases, and 13 bases lay between the germline ends. The CDR3 length is 16 residues. Germline V gives CDR1 DFQATT, CDR2 SNEGSKA (reference sequence). This CDR3 is CSARAVQGFSYNEQFF. The CDR3 nucleotides are TGCAGTGCTAGAGCCGTGCAGGGTTTCTCCTACAATGAGCAGTTCTTC.

The chain links TRBV3-1 to TRBJ2-2; D not certain. Trimming left V 8 bases short and J 6 bases short, with 7 bases between. The CDR3 sequence is 11 residues long. Germline V lookup: CDR1 LGHDT, CDR2 YNNKEL (reference sequence). The CDR3 loop reads CASLGSGELFF. The CDR3 nucleotides are TGTGCCAGCCTCGGCTCCGGGGAGCTGTTTTTT.

A few counts support this clonotype. This sequence joins TRBV6-2 or TRBV6-3 and TRBJ2-1; 13 bases agree with TRBD2. Germline CDR1 is MNHEY and CDR2 is SVGEGT. The CDR3 has 17 amino acids. Losses at the gene ends were 6 bases for V and 6 bases for J; bases not matched to a gene: 11. The CDR3 sequence: CASSYRTSGSPGNEQFF. The CDR3, as DNA: TGTGCCAGCAGCTACCGGACTAGCGGGAGTCCTGGCAATGAGCAGTTCTTC.

Ten or more counts support this clonotype. The chain carries TRBV28 and TRBJ1-1; no firm D call. CDR3 length: 11 amino acids. Between the trimmed V and J ends, which lost 4 bases and 6 bases, there was a span of 6 bases. CDR1 is MDHEN, CDR2 SYDVKM, per germline. The CDR3 here is CASSSFPEAFF. As DNA, the CDR3 is TGTGCCAGCAGTTCCTTCCCTGAAGCTTTCTTT. Based on the CDR3 plus reference TRBV28 and TRBJ1-1, the full variable domain is DVKVTQSSRYLVKRTGEKVFLECVQDMDHENMFWYRQDPGLGLRLIYFSYDVKMKEKGDIPEGYSVSREKKERFSLILESASTNQTSMYLCASSSFPEAFFGQGTRLTVV.

This clonotype came up a few times. J is TRBJ2-7 and V is TRBV4-2; D is uncertain. The CDR3 runs to 14 residues. Germline V CDR1 and CDR2: LGHNA, YNFKEQ. Trimming cost V 6 bases and J 0 bases, with 12 bases left between them. The CDR3 is CASRQLASSYEQYF. In nucleotides, the CDR3 is TGTGCCAGCAGACAACTCGCCAGCTCCTACGAGCAGTACTTC.

This clonotype has ten or more counts. The chain joins TRBV2 to TRBJ2-7, with TRBD1 matching 7 bases. From germline, CDR1 is SNHLY and CDR2 FYNNEI. J was trimmed by 3 bases and V by 6 bases; bases with no gene match: 5. The CDR3 runs 13 residues. As DNA, the CDR3 is TGTGCCAGCAGCCCCCGGACAGGCTACGAGCAGTACTTC. Amino acids: CASSPRTGYEQYF.

This chain uses TRBV3-1 with TRBJ2-3, with TRBD2 matching 8 bases. In germline, CDR1 is LGHDT, CDR2 YNNKEL (reference sequence). CDR3 length: 17 amino acids. The V segment lost 1 base and the J segment 0 bases; nucleotides outside the gene matches: 6. CDR3 loop: CASSQGGTRASTDTQYF. CDR3 coding DNA: TGTGCCAGCAGCCAAGGAGGGACTAGGGCTAGCACAGATACGCAGTATTTT.

This clonotype was recorded at least ten times. The chain combines TRBV28 with TRBJ2-7, with a tentative D call TRBD2 (6 bases). The V and J ends lost 6 bases and 7 bases respectively, with 22 bases between them. Per germline, CDR1 MDHEN and CDR2 SYDVKM. CDR3 size: 15 residues. CDR3 in amino acids: CASSPPGLPPREQYF. CDR3 DNA: TGTGCCAGCAGCCCCCCCGGACTACCCCCTAGAGAGCAGTACTTC.

The chain recombines TRBV9 with TRBJ2-2, with D possibly matching TRBD2 (7 bases). The CDR3 runs 15 residues. The V gene lost 4 bases and the J gene lost 5 bases, with 15 bases spanning the gap. The germline V gene has CDR1 SGDLS and CDR2 YYNGEE. This chain's CDR3 is CASSHGGGRTGELFF. CDR3 coding DNA: TGTGCCAGCAGCCATGGGGGGGGGCGAACCGGGGAGCTGTTTTTT.

This clonotype was seen ten or more times. The rearrangement links TRBV2 to TRBJ2-3, with 10 bases matching TRBD2. This CDR3 has 17 residues. The ends lost 1 base at V and 8 bases at J; junction bases unmatched: 12. The V gene's germline CDR1 is SNHLY and CDR2 FYNNEI. The CDR3 DNA reads TGTGCCAGCAGTGAAGAGGGCCTAGCGGGAGCTAGGGGTACGCAGTATTTT. Its protein is CASSEEGLAGARGTQYF.

The rearrangement links TRBV20-1 to TRBJ1-6; tentatively, D is TRBD1 (5 bases). Deletions cut 3 bases from V and 5 bases from J, with 17 bases between. Germline assignment: CDR1 DFQATT and CDR2 SNEGSKA (reference sequence). The CDR3 is 16 residues long. The DNA for the CDR3 is TGCAGTGCTAGCCGGGGGGTGGATTTGAATAATTCACCCCTCCACTTT. This gives the protein CSASRGVDLNNSPLHF.

The rearrangement joins TRBV20-1 to TRBJ1-1; D is uncertain. The V end was cut by 3 bases, the J end by 11 bases, with 16 bases between. Germline V lookup: CDR1 DFQATT, CDR2 SNEGSKA (reference sequence). The CDR3 runs 12 residues. The CDR3 DNA follows: TGCAGTGCTAGGATAGACACCGCGAGGGCTTTCTTT. Translating gives CSARIDTARAFF.

This clonotype was seen many times. The chain is built from TRBV28 and TRBJ2-7, with D maybe TRBD1 (5 bases). The CDR3 consists of 16 residues. Germline V CDR1 and CDR2: MDHEN, SYDVKM. V lost 4 bases, J lost 0 bases, and 16 bases lay in between. CDR3 protein: CASSSHSGARSYEQYF. The DNA of the CDR3 is TGTGCCAGCAGTTCCCATTCTGGGGCACGCTCCTACGAGCAGTACTTC.

This clonotype was seen repeatedly, ten times or more. The chain couples TRBV24-1 to TRBJ2-7, with 9 nucleotides matching TRBD1. CDR1 is KGHDR and CDR2 is SFDVKD in the germline V gene. After removal of 2 bases from V and 0 bases from J, the junction contained 7 bases not matched to a gene. The length of the CDR3 is 17 residues. DNA of the CDR3: TGTGCCACCAGTGATTCTACAGGACAGGGGAACTCCTACGAGCAGTACTTC. Its translation is CATSDSTGQGNSYEQYF.

J is TRBJ2-5 and V is TRBV5-6; 9 positions agree with TRBD2. The germline V gene has CDR1 SGHDT and CDR2 YYEEEE. J was trimmed by 4 bases and V by 0 bases; bases with no gene match: 10. There are 17 residues in the CDR3. The CDR3: CASSLALREGRGETQYF. CDR3 sequence (DNA): TGTGCCAGCAGCTTGGCCTTGCGGGAGGGCCGGGGAGAGACCCAGTACTTC.

In this sample, this clonotype turned up a few times. The V call is TRBV6-1, the J call TRBJ2-7, with D unclear. V dropped 6 bases and J dropped 2 bases, with 8 bases sitting between them. The germline V gene encodes CDR1 MNHNS and CDR2 SASEGT. CDR3 size: 12 residues. The CDR3 region has the DNA TGTGCCAGCAGCCACACCGCCTACGAGCAGTACTTC. It codes for CASSHTAYEQYF.